The T cell receptor beta chain described here comes from a study of T cell responses to AZD1222 COVID-19 vaccine. General study findings and limits: Two doses of AZD1222 preceded a rise in Spike-specific TCR breadth and depth. The CD4 TCRs associated with vaccination extended across spike and predominated at 160-218 and 743-854.

The protocol was immunoSEQ multiplex PCR, while the TCRdb copy is restricted to in-frame clones and leaves out a portion. The table includes over 90,000 clones, roughly 88% detected once. Comment on this clone: Its antigen remains unknown.

Germline loops: CDR1 WSHSY, CDR2 SAAADI. The CDR3 is 18 amino acids. V dropped 6 bases and J dropped 0; count of bases not matched to a gene: 14. The input for sequencing was peripheral blood, taken on day 0 of AZD1222 vaccination. The TCR sequence derives from an adult in good health. The chain joins TRBV10-2 to TRBJ1-3, with 7 bases that match TRBD1. The CDR3 nucleotides read TGCGCCAGCAGCAGGGGGACCCTTGCCTCTCTCTCTGGAAACACCATATATTTT. This encodes CASSRGTLASLSGNTIYF.